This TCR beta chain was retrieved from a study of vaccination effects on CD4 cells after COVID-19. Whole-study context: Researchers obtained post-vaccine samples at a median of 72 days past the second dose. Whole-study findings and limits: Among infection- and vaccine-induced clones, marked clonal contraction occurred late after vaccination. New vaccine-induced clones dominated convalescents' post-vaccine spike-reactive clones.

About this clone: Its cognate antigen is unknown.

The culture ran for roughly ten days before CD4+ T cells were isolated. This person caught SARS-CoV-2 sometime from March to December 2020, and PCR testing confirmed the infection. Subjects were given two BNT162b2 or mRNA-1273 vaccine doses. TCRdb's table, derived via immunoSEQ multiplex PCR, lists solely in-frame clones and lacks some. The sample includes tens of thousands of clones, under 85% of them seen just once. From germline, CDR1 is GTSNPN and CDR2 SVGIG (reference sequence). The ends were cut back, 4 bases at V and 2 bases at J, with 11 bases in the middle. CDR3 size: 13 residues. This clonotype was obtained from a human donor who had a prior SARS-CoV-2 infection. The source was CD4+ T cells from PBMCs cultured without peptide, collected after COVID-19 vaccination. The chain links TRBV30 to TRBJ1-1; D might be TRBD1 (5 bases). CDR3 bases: TGTGCCTGGAAGATGACAGAAAACACTGAAGCTTTCTTT. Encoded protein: CAWKMTENTEAFF.